The 5 T cell receptor beta chains listed next were all sequenced from one sample in a study of vaccination and CD4 T cells after COVID-19. Sequenced with the Oncomine TCR Beta short-read assay was DNA taken from cultured CD4+ T cells. TCRdb used MiXCR to reprocess the PCR reads, holding one entry per CDR3 protein. The sample records more than 15,000 distinct CDR3 sequences, about 42% being singletons. No antigens are known for them. Documented treatment: roughly ten-day PBMC culture with coronavirus spike peptide pools or control peptides (ViraFEST assay). The sequences come from CD4+ T cells from blood, cultured in vitro, collected before SARS-CoV-2 vaccination. The receptors come from a human donor who had recovered from COVID-19.

This clonotype appeared a few times. This chain connects TRBV20-1 to TRBJ1-2, with a tentative D call TRBD1 (5 bases). Germline assignment: CDR1 DFQATT and CDR2 SNEGSKA (reference sequence). The CDR3 contains 12 residues. CDR3 coding DNA: TGCAGCGGGGACCCCCGCAACTATGGCTACACCTTC. Translating it yields CSGDPRNYGYTF.

The chain carries TRBV19 and TRBJ1-1; 7 bases line up with TRBD1. V lost 5 bases, J lost 10 bases, and 10 bases stayed unmatched. This CDR3 contains 13 residues. Germline CDR1 and CDR2: LNHDA and SQIVND (reference sequence). The CDR3 coding sequence is TGTGCCAGTAGTCTCCGACAGGGTAGGGGAGCTTTCTTT. This sequence encodes CASSLRQGRGAFF.

The chain is built from TRBV7-2 and TRBJ1-5, with D unresolved. This CDR3 region has 13 residues. Trimming pared 2 bases from V and 8 bases from J, leaving 10 bases between. CDR1 is SGHTA, CDR2 FQGNSA, per germline. CDR3 coding DNA: TGTGCCAGCAGCTTATTTGGTAATAAGCCCCAGCATTTT. Protein product: CASSLFGNKPQHF.

This chain's CDR3 is CSAHGDRVDEQYF. The CDR3 region has the DNA TGCAGTGCTCACGGGGACAGGGTCGACGAGCAGTACTTC. J is TRBJ2-7 and V is TRBV20-1; 9 bases agree with TRBD1. The V gene end was trimmed by 5 bases and the J gene end by 5 bases; junction bases not matched to a gene: 7. This CDR3 spans 13 amino acids. The germline V gene has CDR1 DFQATT and CDR2 SNEGSKA (reference sequence).

This rearrangement joins TRBV7-2 to TRBJ2-7; 10 positions match TRBD1. Germline CDR1 and CDR2: SGHTA and FQGNSA. Trimming at V came to 6 bases and at J to 7 bases, leaving 9 bases not matched to a gene. The CDR3 contains 14 residues. The CDR3 DNA reads TGTGCCAGCAGATTTAAGGGACAGGGGAGTGAGCAGTACTTC. Translating gives CASRFKGQGSEQYF.